These T cell receptor beta chains were read from a single sample in a study of human T cells and chemical hapten exposure. TCRdb re-called the RACE reads through MiXCR, storing one row per CDR3 protein. Here the sample spans 60,000 to 75,000 distinct CDR3 sequences, 5.5% to 7.5% being singletons. This specimen was whole blood, taken in connection with sensitization to the hapten diphenylcyclopropenone (DPC). The receptors here all came from a woman aged 25 to 39 with alopecia areata. Some clones in this sample may be carry-over from other donors' samples. Each CDR3 is given with its conserved first and last residue. Fields, in order: D gene, J gene, CDR3 length, clone size, V gene, CDR3 DNA, CDR3 protein. D genes are given only for firm matches. The size of a clone is reported for some rows only, either as once, few or many, or as a class for expanded clones.

>.|TRBJ2-1|15|many|TRBV30
TGTGCCTGGAGCTTCCAGGGACGGTCCTACAATGAGCAGTTCTTC
CAWSFQGRSYNEQFF
>TRBD1|TRBJ1-1|13|.|TRBV20-1
TGCAGTGCCCCGTGGCTTCAGGGGGCTGAAGCTTTCTTT
CSAPWLQGAEAFF
>.|TRBJ1-1|16|many|TRBV5-1
TGCGCCAGCAGCTTGGACTCTCCGGTCATGAACACTGAAGCTTTCTTT
CASSLDSPVMNTEAFF
>.|TRBJ1-5|14|many|TRBV12-3/TRBV12-4
TGTGCCAGCAGCCCGGTGATGGGCAATCAGCCCCAGCATTTT
CASSPVMGNQPQHF
>TRBD2|TRBJ2-1|17|many|TRBV6-2/TRBV6-3
TGTGCCAGCAGTTATGTAGCGGGGGACCCTACGAGGAATGAGCAGTTCTTC
CASSYVAGDPTRNEQFF
>.|TRBJ1-2|14|.|TRBV6-6
TGTGCCAGCAGTCCTTACGGAGGGGACTATGGCTACACCTTC
CASSPYGGDYGYTF
>.|TRBJ2-2|14|.|TRBV6-5
TGTGCCAGCAGTTACTCGGGAACGACCGGGGAGCTGTTTTTT
CASSYSGTTGELFF
>.|TRBJ2-7|12|.|TRBV9
TGTGCCAGCAGCTCCCCCGGCTACGAGCAGTACTTC
CASSSPGYEQYF
>TRBD1|TRBJ1-2|13|many|TRBV6-6
TGTGCCAGCAGCTTAGACAGGGTTGGTGGCTACACCTTC
CASSLDRVGGYTF
>TRBD1|TRBJ2-5|15|many|TRBV2
TGTGCCAGCAGGGAACGGGACAGGGGAGGAGAGACCCAGTACTTC
CASRERDRGGETQYF
>.|TRBJ1-5|12|many|TRBV18
TGTGCCAGCTCCCAACCGAATCAGCCCCAGCATTTT
CASSQPNQPQHF
>.|TRBJ2-3|15|many|TRBV7-9
TGTGCCAGCAAACCCTTTTGGGCTAGCACAGATACGCAGTATTTT
CASKPFWASTDTQYF
>.|TRBJ2-1|14|many|TRBV24-1
TGTGCCACCAGTGACCCCAATTCGAGGAATGAGCAGTTCTTC
CATSDPNSRNEQFF